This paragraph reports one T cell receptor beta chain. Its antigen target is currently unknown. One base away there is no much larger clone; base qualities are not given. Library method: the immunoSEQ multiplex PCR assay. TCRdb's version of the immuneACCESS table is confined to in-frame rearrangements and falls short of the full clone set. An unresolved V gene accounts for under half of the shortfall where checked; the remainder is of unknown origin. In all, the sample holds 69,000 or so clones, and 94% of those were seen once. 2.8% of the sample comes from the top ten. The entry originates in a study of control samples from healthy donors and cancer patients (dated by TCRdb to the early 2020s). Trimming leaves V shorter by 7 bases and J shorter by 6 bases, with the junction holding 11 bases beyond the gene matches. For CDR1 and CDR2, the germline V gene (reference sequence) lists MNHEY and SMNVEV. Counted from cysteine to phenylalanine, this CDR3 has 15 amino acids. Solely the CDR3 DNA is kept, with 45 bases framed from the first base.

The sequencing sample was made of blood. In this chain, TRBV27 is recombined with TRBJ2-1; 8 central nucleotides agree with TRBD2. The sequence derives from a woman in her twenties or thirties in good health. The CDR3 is CASTLSGGPVNEQFF. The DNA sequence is TGTGCCAGCACCTTATCGGGGGGGCCTGTCAATGAGCAGTTCTTC.